The source of this T cell receptor (beta chain) is a study of shared clonotypes between healthy human individuals. Clones were sequenced by immunoSEQ multiplex PCR, and TCRdb holds only the in-frame ones, with some missing. The sample records over a million clones, approximately 80% being singletons. With regard to this clone: What it binds is not known.

Study-wide points: When naive CD4 clonotypes were compared across a handful of donors, 4% to 6.5% were shared. Investigators expected sequencing depth to affect clonotype sharing among donors.

Germline V gives CDR1 LNHDA, CDR2 SQIVND (reference sequence). V was shortened by 7 bases and J by 5 bases, with 15 bases between the two germline ends. The CDR3 is 14 amino acids. The investigators split CD4+ cells into a CD45RA+ naive subset and a CD45RA-negative memory subset. The sequence was obtained from a man aged 18 to 35 in good health. Some clones in this sample may be carry-over from other donors' samples. Sequencing was carried out using memory CD4+ T cells from PBMCs. Subset denoted: CD45RA-negative fraction. The rearrangement joins TRBV19 to TRBJ1-5; TRBD1 is a possible D gene (5 bases). The CDR3 loop is CASKAGGFDQPQHF. DNA for the CDR3: TGTGCCAGTAAGGCGGGGGGTTTTGATCAGCCCCAGCATTTT.